The 30 T cell receptor beta chains reported below all come from one sample, sequenced in a study of blood T cells in healthy people across ages (dated by TCRdb to the mid-2010s). Libraries were prepared through 5' RACE. Reads for this sample came from an Illumina HiSeq 2500. A second PCR of about 6 to 11 cycles was run with a J-beta primer mix and a sample-barcoded 5' primer. Clones were called with MiXCR by TCRdb after fastp trimmed the public reads at Q25, and only in-frame beta chains were retained. All rows with the same CDR3 protein become a single entry with the most common DNA and genes. The table for this sample lists approximately 800,000 distinct CDR3 sequences; about 61% of them were counted only once. Around 25% of the sample is taken by the ten largest. Sequenced input: blood. The receptors come from a man aged 40-50 years in good health.

This clonotype has just a few counts. The chain employs TRBV24-1 and TRBJ1-5; 8 bases are a match to TRBD1. Trimming at V came to 4 bases and at J to 5 bases, leaving 6 bases not matched to a gene. This CDR3 has 15 amino acids. Germline assignment: CDR1 KGHDR and CDR2 SFDVKD. The CDR3 sequence is CATSDGDRLYQPQHF. The CDR3 nucleotides read TGTGCCACCAGTGACGGGGACAGGCTATATCAGCCCCAGCATTTT.

The chain links TRBV11-2 to TRBJ1-2; D remains unclear. V was pared by 5 bases and J by 8 bases, with 21 bases between. The CDR3 spans 15 residues. Germline CDR1 is SGHAT and CDR2 is FQNNGV. The CDR3 DNA follows: TGTGCCAGCAGCCTAGGGCGCAGGTTTGTCCCCGGCTACACCTTC. It is translated as CASSLGRRFVPGYTF.

The chain employs TRBV20-1 and TRBJ2-1; possible D gene TRBD2, 6 bases. Germline CDR1 DFQATT, CDR2 SNEGSKA (reference sequence). V lost 6 bases and J lost 9, with 15 bases in between. CDR3 length equals 12 residues. The CDR3 reads CSARGTAREQFF. CDR3 DNA: TGCAGTGCCCGGGGGACGGCTCGTGAGCAGTTCTTC.

This clonotype has just a few counts. The chain is built from TRBV14 and TRBJ2-5; tentative D call: TRBD1 (6 bases). Trimming left V 1 base short and J 5 bases short, with 17 bases between. CDR1 and CDR2 from the germline V gene are SGHDN and FVKESK. The CDR3 contains 16 residues. The CDR3 region has the DNA TGTGCCAGCAGCCAAGGGAGGACAGCGAATGCGGAGACCCAGTACTTC. As protein: CASSQGRTANAETQYF.

This clonotype showed up just a few times. This chain joins TRBV27 and TRBJ2-7; weak D call: TRBD2 (5 bases). Trimming left V 7 bases short and J 2 bases short, with 15 bases between. Germline CDR1 and CDR2: MNHEY and SMNVEV (reference sequence). The CDR3 contains 14 residues. CDR3 sequence reads: CASTADGEPYEQYF. CDR3 nucleotide sequence: TGTGCCAGCACCGCGGACGGGGAGCCCTACGAGCAGTACTTC.

This clonotype turned up a few times. The J gene is TRBJ1-2, the V gene TRBV6-1, with D hard to call. This CDR3 is built from 17 residues. V shed 6 bases and J shed 0 bases, with 20 bases lying between them. The germline CDR1 and CDR2 sequences are MNHNS and SASEGT. The chain's CDR3 is CASRTLGGGGSNYGYTF. CDR3 coding DNA: TGTGCCAGCAGAACCCTGGGCGGAGGTGGGTCTAACTATGGCTACACCTTC.

V gene TRBV12-3 or TRBV12-4 combines with J gene TRBJ2-7; D might be TRBD1 (6 bases). This CDR3 is built from 15 residues. The V and J ends lost 3 bases and 7 bases respectively, with 19 bases between them. CDR3 sequence reads: CASSFRLQGFNEQYF. The CDR3 DNA reads as TGTGCCAGCAGTTTCAGGTTACAGGGTTTCAATGAGCAGTACTTC.

About this clonotype itself: This may arise from a read error, as a much more abundant clone is one base away. The CDR3 nucleotides read TGCAGCGTTGGAAGCAGGGTAGGGACAGAGACGCAGTATTTT. Its protein is CSVGSRVGTETQYF. The J gene is TRBJ2-3, the V gene TRBV29-1; 7 positions agree with TRBD1. The V gene's germline CDR1 is SQVTM and CDR2 ANQGSEA. The CDR3 consists of 14 residues.

The V and J genes are TRBV5-6 and TRBJ1-5; no clear D. The germline gives CDR1 SGHDT, CDR2 YYEEEE. The CDR3 loop spans 13 amino acids. V lost 4 bases, J lost 6 bases, and 11 bases lay in between. CDR3 in DNA: TGTGCCAGCAGCCAGTTCAGGCTTCAGCCCCAGCATTTT. Protein sequence: CASSQFRLQPQHF.

V usage is TRBV11-2 and J usage is TRBJ1-2; D possibly corresponds to TRBD1 (6 bases). Germline V lookup: CDR1 SGHAT, CDR2 FQNNGV. The CDR3 is 15 amino acids. V lost 4 bases and J 2 bases, leaving 14 bases between the germline ends. CDR3 in DNA: TGTGCCAGCAGCTCTGTGACGGGACAAAACTATGGCTACACCTTC. Protein sequence: CASSSVTGQNYGYTF.

Only a few counts were recorded for this clonotype. The chain is built from TRBV7-9 and TRBJ2-6; 11 nucleotides align to TRBD2. J gave up 1 base and V 3 bases, and 11 bases lay outside the gene matches. Germline CDR1 SEHNR, CDR2 FQNEAQ (reference sequence). The CDR3 spans 20 residues. CDR3 bases: TGTGCCAGCAGCTTGTATAGCGGGAGGGCCGCGGGGTCTGGGGCCAACGTCCTGACTTTC. Protein product: CASSLYSGRAAGSGANVLTF.

CDR3 sequence (DNA): TGTGCCAGCAGCATGACACAGACCCATGGCTACACCTTC. It encodes CASSMTQTHGYTF. The V and J genes are TRBV7-3 and TRBJ1-2; no definite D call. CDR1 and CDR2 (germline): SGHTA, FQGTGA. Trimming took 5 bases from V and 6 from J, leaving 13 bases between them. The CDR3 extends over 13 amino acids.

This chain connects TRBV4-2 to TRBJ1-6; 8 positions agree with TRBD1. This CDR3 comprises 15 residues. Germline loops: CDR1 LGHNA, CDR2 YNFKEQ. The V and J ends lost 6 bases and 6 bases, in that order; junction bases with no gene match: 7. The CDR3 DNA follows: TGTGCCAGCAGTCAGGACAGGGTGGGTAATTCACCCCTCCACTTT. Translated, it gives CASSQDRVGNSPLHF.

This clonotype was seen a few times. The V gene is TRBV7-2, the J gene TRBJ2-3, with 10 bases fitting TRBD2. The junction had 12 bases not matched to a gene; V was cut back by 5 bases and J by 7 bases. Germline V gives CDR1 SGHTA, CDR2 FQGNSA. The CDR3 is 16 amino acids. CDR3 region: CASSPASGSFVNTQYF. CDR3 bases: TGTGCCAGCAGCCCCGCTAGCGGGAGTTTCGTAAATACGCAGTATTTT.

The genes are TRBV29-1 and TRBJ2-6, with D tentatively TRBD2 (5 bases). V was pared by 4 bases and J by 3 bases, with 7 bases between. Looked up from germline, CDR1 is SQVTM and CDR2 is ANQGSEA. This CDR3 contains 13 residues. In DNA form, the CDR3 reads TGCAGCGTTGCCGAGGGTGGGGCCAACGTCCTGACTTTC. Translation gives CSVAEGGANVLTF.

This clonotype was recorded a few times. The chain employs TRBV29-1 and TRBJ2-3; D call uncertain. Germline V gene lookup returns CDR1 SQVTM and CDR2 ANQGSEA. This CDR3 region has 12 residues. V lost 6 bases and J lost 2, with 9 bases in between. The CDR3, as DNA: TGCAGCGTGGAGACCCCCACAGATACGCAGTATTTT. Translated: CSVETPTDTQYF.

In its sample, this clonotype was seen a few times. The chain carries TRBV28 and TRBJ2-7, with TRBD2 identical over 12 bases. Germline V lookup: CDR1 MDHEN, CDR2 SYDVKM. The CDR3 is 16 residues long. J lost 3 bases, V lost 5 bases, and 8 bases had no gene match. The chain's CDR3 is CASSRLLAGGHYEQYF. CDR3 sequence (DNA): TGTGCCAGCAGTCGTTTACTAGCGGGAGGACACTACGAGCAGTACTTC.

The chain uses TRBV5-1 and TRBJ2-3; D is perhaps TRBD1 or TRBD2 (5 bases each). Germline lookup yields CDR1 SGHRS and CDR2 YFSETQ. Deletions cut 0 bases from V and 5 bases from J, with 16 bases between. The CDR3 has 16 amino acids. CDR3 amino acids: CASSLEAGSTGDTQYF. In nucleotides, the CDR3 is TGCGCCAGCAGCTTGGAGGCAGGGAGTACTGGAGATACGCAGTATTTT.

This clonotype came up a few times. The rearrangement links TRBV7-3 to TRBJ2-3; a weak D match, TRBD2 (6 bases). The CDR3 has 15 amino acids. V dropped 2 bases and J dropped 4 bases, with 13 bases sitting between them. Germline CDR1 and CDR2: SGHTA and FQGTGA. As DNA, the CDR3 is TGTGCCAGCAGCTTAGGCGGGGTCGGAGCAGATACGCAGTATTTT. This translates into CASSLGGVGADTQYF.

The gene calls are TRBV10-3 and TRBJ2-3, with 9 bases identical to TRBD1. The CDR3 sequence is 15 residues long. The J segment lost 4 bases and the V segment lost 7 bases, leaving 9 bases of the junction unmatched. Germline CDR1 reads ENHRY; CDR2 reads SYGVKD. The CDR3 loop reads CAITKGGQGADTQYF. CDR3 bases: TGTGCCATCACCAAAGGGGGACAGGGTGCAGATACGCAGTATTTT.

This rearrangement joins TRBV4-3 to TRBJ2-1; the D gene is possibly TRBD1 (5 bases). The germline gives CDR1 LGHNA, CDR2 YSLEER. The CDR3 extends over 15 amino acids. The V and J ends lost 4 bases and 6 bases respectively, with 16 bases between them. This CDR3 reads CASSLPPNRGNEQFF. The DNA for the CDR3 is TGCGCCAGCAGCCTACCGCCGAATAGGGGCAATGAGCAGTTCTTC.

This clonotype was observed a handful of times. This sequence joins TRBV20-1 and TRBJ2-7, with D possibly being TRBD1 or TRBD2 (5 bases each). CDR1 DFQATT and CDR2 SNEGSKA come from the germline V gene (reference sequence). CDR3 length: 14 residues. Trimming shortened V by 0 bases and J by 3 bases, and 12 bases separated the two germline ends. The CDR3 loop is CSARDFGGYYEQYF. For the CDR3, the DNA is TGCAGTGCTAGAGATTTTGGGGGTTACTACGAGCAGTACTTC.

The chain has TRBV4-3 and TRBJ2-7; D gene uncertain. V dropped 1 base and J dropped 4 bases, with 8 bases sitting between them. Germline V gives CDR1 LGHNA, CDR2 YSLEER. The CDR3 length is 13 residues. The CDR3 DNA sequence: TGCGCCAGCAGCCAAGTGATAGGGTACGAGCAGTACTTC. It specifies CASSQVIGYEQYF.

The chain is built from TRBV20-1 and TRBJ1-1; D remains unclear. With 5 bases removed from V and 5 bases from J, the gap between germline ends came to 18 bases. The CDR3 length is 14 residues. Germline assignment: CDR1 DFQATT and CDR2 SNEGSKA (reference sequence). In DNA, the CDR3 is TGCAGTGCTCTCCTTCGGCCGGGTGGGACTGAAGCTTTCTTT. Translating gives CSALLRPGGTEAFF.

This chain joins TRBV29-1 and TRBJ1-4; D is uncertain. V lost 7 bases and J 11 bases, leaving 20 bases between the germline ends. This CDR3 region has 13 residues. Germline V CDR1 and CDR2: SQVTM, ANQGSEA. The CDR3 DNA reads as TGCAGCGCAAAGGGTGTTAATATGAACAAACTGTTTTTT. Amino acids: CSAKGVNMNKLFF.

The rearrangement joins TRBV5-6 to TRBJ2-5; 7 bases are shared with TRBD1. The V and J ends lost 2 bases and 2 bases, in that order; junction bases with no gene match: 6. CDR3 length: 15 amino acids. Germline loops: CDR1 SGHDT, CDR2 YYEEEE. CDR3 amino acids: CASSFDRVTQETQYF. The CDR3 coding sequence is TGTGCCAGCAGCTTTGACAGGGTAACTCAAGAGACCCAGTACTTC.

V and J are TRBV12-3 or TRBV12-4 and TRBJ1-2, with 10 bases identical to TRBD1. Trimming cost V 1 base and J 0 bases; bases outside gene matches: 5. The CDR3 is made up of 17 amino acids. The CDR3 sequence: CASSLGTGGMANYGYTF. CDR3 sequence (DNA): TGTGCCAGCAGTTTAGGGACAGGGGGGATGGCTAACTATGGCTACACCTTC.

The gene calls are TRBV20-1 and TRBJ1-1, with unresolved D. CDR3 length: 13 residues. V lost 8 bases to trimming and J lost 0 bases, with 13 bases between them. Germline CDR1 DFQATT, CDR2 SNEGSKA (reference sequence). CDR3 nucleotide sequence: TGCAGTTCCCCAAGAACCATGAACACTGAAGCTTTCTTT. This sequence encodes CSSPRTMNTEAFF.

The chain uses TRBV27 and TRBJ2-7; possibly TRBD1 for D (5 bases). With 6 bases removed from V and 0 bases from J, the gap between germline ends came to 18 bases. The CDR3 extends over 16 amino acids. Germline CDR1 reads MNHEY; CDR2 reads SMNVEV (reference sequence). The CDR3 spells CASSPITGVRSYEQYF. The CDR3 DNA follows: TGTGCCAGCAGCCCAATCACAGGAGTACGCTCCTACGAGCAGTACTTC.

This clonotype has only one observation. The chain links TRBV2 to TRBJ1-6; no definite D call. The CDR3 runs 13 residues. The germline V gene has CDR1 SNHLY and CDR2 FYNNEI. V gave up 4 bases and J gave up 13 bases, with 14 bases separating them. This CDR3 is CASSAPLVGPLHF. CDR3 bases: TGTGCCAGCAGTGCCCCGTTGGTGGGCCCCCTCCACTTT.